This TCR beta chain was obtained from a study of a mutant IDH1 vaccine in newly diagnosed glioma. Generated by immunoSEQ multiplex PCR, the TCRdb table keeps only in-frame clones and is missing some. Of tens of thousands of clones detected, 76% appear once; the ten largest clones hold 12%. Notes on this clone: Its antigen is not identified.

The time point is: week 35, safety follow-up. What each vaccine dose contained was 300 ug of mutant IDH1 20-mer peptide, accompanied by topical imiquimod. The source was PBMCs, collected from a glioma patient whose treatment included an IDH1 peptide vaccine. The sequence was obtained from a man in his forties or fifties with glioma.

CDR3 coding DNA: TGCGCCAGCAGCCAAGAGCTAGCGGGAAACAATGAGCAGTTCTTC. It specifies CASSQELAGNNEQFF. This chain connects TRBV4-1 to TRBJ2-1, with 9 bases fitting TRBD2. Germline CDR1 and CDR2: MGHRA and YSYEKL. The CDR3 covers 15 residues. The V segment lost 0 bases and the J segment 5 bases; nucleotides outside the gene matches: 2.